The rows below give T cell receptor beta chains drawn from one sample of a study of T cell changes during pregnancy in multiple sclerosis. Assay used: immunoSEQ multiplex PCR; TCRdb lists only in-frame clones, some missing. The sample shows under 45,000 clones, approximately 91% of them seen only once. The source material was CD8+ T cells from peripheral blood mononuclear cells, sampled in the third trimester of pregnancy. The source is a female donor with multiple sclerosis, enrolled in a pregnancy study. CDR3s leave out the opening cysteine and the closing phenylalanine or tryptophan.

j_call v_call cdr3_aa
TRBJ2-3 TRBV4-3 ASSRGRGGPDTQY
TRBJ1-1 TRBV9 ASSVDRGATEAF
TRBJ2-7 TRBV6-1 ASSDIYEQY
TRBJ2-1 TRBV27 ASSFSGGVLARSYNEQF
TRBJ1-2 TRBV4-3 ASSPFQGGYGYT
TRBJ2-1 TRBV27 ASSPYWTSGRAANEQF
TRBJ1-5 TRBV27 ATSQVGPYQPQH
TRBJ1-5 TRBV11-2 ASSLSGNQPQH
TRBJ2-7 TRBV4-1 ASSQDQGPTSEQY
TRBJ2-7 TRBV7-8 ASSLSLNSIYEQY
TRBJ2-7 TRBV9 ASSATGTGDEQY
TRBJ2-6 TRBV19 ASGPGANVLT
TRBJ1-1 TRBV21-1 ASTLGGTVAF
TRBJ1-2 TRBV13 ASSLGGDRGWGYT
TRBJ1-1 TRBV18 ASSPGIGDTEAF
TRBJ2-3 TRBV27 ASSGGASTDTQY
TRBJ2-7 TRBV27 ASSLSAGSHSYEQY
TRBJ2-5 TRBV4-3 ASSQEWSGQETQY
TRBJ2-2 TRBV7-8 ASSFPASGDNTGELF
TRBJ2-1 TRBV5-1 ASSLVQWSYNEQF
TRBJ1-4 TRBV28 ASSSKLTGENEKLF
TRBJ1-1 TRBV13 ASSSRWGQGPEAF
TRBJ2-1 TRBV6-1 ASSEAAGGSSYNEQF
TRBJ2-7 TRBV28 ATRTEVSYEQY
TRBJ1-1 TRBV11-2 ASSLGAVMNTEAF
TRBJ2-7 TRBV7-9 ASSHGRGEQY
TRBJ2-5 TRBV27 ASSQGARGITQY
TRBJ2-1 TRBV15 ATSRAEVSSYNEQF
TRBJ1-2 TRBV12-5 ASGLRMGGVDYGYT
TRBJ2-7 TRBV27 ASSSPGGPGVYEQY
TRBJ2-1 TRBV5-6 ASSSGTGVGEQF
TRBJ2-1 TRBV2 ASSDGAIDSSYNEQF
TRBJ2-5 TRBV9 ASSVASGPQETQY
TRBJ2-1 TRBV5-6 ASSEGRGYNEQF
TRBJ2-7 TRBV2 ASVGQGAEQY
TRBJ2-7 TRBV6-5 ASSFPGQGYEQY
TRBJ1-6 TRBV5-6 ASSRNRGNSPLH
TRBJ2-7 TRBV27 ASSLSPGSSYEQY
TRBJ2-7 TRBV4-3 ASSQETGGFHEQY
TRBJ1-1 TRBV7-9 ASHLDSEAF
TRBJ1-5 TRBV11-2 ASSWTGGDQPQH
TRBJ1-5 TRBV6-5 ASSNGQGLNQPQH
TRBJ2-7 TRBV18 ASPVRFGAFGAYLFYEQY
TRBJ1-2 TRBV28 AIDTGTLNYGYT
TRBJ2-3 TRBV9 ASSGASGSIGPDTQY
TRBJ2-1 TRBV4-1 ASSQTSGTSGRGGSYNEQF
TRBJ2-7 TRBV27 ASSLNGNPLYEQY